This T cell receptor beta chain was captured by sequencing in a study of blood T cell repertoires in COVID-19. Study context: Samples taken during acute and convalescent COVID-19 were collected in the United States, Italy and Spain. The analysed material was cDNA or gDNA that came from T cells, B-cell-depleted T cells, or PBMCs.

Germline V gives CDR1 SGHDT, CDR2 YYEEEE. Trimming cost V 1 base and J 0 bases, with 16 bases left between them. The CDR3 has 17 amino acids. Methods used by the authors: Reference gene primer amplification gave nucleated cell count estimates. Profiled with immunoSEQ multiplex PCR; TCRdb holds only in-frame clones, not every one. The V and J calls and the clone size are those of that table, but D and trimming were determined from the DNA. The sample lists around 63,000 clones; 88% were seen once. V and J are TRBV5-6 and TRBJ1-1, with a possible D match to TRBD1 (6 bases). Sample: peripheral blood. The clonotype comes from a woman older than 75 with active COVID-19. The CDR3 DNA reads TGTGCCAGCAGCTTGACCCTCGGGGGGCGTATGAACACTGAAGCTTTCTTT. Residues: CASSLTLGGRMNTEAFF.